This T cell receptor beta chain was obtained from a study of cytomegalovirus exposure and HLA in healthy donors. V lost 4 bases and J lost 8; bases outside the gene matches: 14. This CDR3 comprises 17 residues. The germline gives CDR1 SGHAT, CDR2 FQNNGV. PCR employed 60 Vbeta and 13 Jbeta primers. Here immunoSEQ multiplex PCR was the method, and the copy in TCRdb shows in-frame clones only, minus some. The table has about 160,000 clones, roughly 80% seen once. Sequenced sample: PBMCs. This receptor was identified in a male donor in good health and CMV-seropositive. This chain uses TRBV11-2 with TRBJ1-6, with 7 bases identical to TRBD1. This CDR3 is CASSSQKGTVWDSPLHF. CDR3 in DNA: TGTGCCAGCAGCTCCCAAAAGGGGACAGTCTGGGATTCACCCCTCCACTTT. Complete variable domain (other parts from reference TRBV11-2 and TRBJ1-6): EAGVAQSPRYKIIEKRQSVAFWCNPISGHATLYWYQQILGQGPKLLIQFQNNGVVDDSQLPKDRFSAERLKGVDSTLKIQPAKLEDSAVYLCASSSQKGTVWDSPLHFGNGTRLTVT.